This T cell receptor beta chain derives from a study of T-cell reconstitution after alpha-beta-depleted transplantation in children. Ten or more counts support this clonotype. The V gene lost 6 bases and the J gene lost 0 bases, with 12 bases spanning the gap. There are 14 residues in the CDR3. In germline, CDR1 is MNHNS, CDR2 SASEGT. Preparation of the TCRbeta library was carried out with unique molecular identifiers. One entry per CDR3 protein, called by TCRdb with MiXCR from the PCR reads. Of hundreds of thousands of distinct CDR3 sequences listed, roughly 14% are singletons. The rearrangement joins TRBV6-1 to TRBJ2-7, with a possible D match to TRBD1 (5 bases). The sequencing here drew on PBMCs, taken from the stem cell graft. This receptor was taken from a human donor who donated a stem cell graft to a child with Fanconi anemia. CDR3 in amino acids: CASRPDRISYEQYV. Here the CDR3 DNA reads TGTGCCAGCAGACCCGACAGAATCTCCTACGAGCAGTACGTC.